This passage covers 18 T cell receptor beta chains from one sample sequenced in a study of cytomegalovirus exposure and HLA in healthy donors. Amplification used 60 Vbeta primers and 13 Jbeta primers. Generated by immunoSEQ multiplex PCR, the TCRdb table keeps only in-frame clones and is missing some. Of 100,000 to 150,000 clones listed, 80% were seen once; the top ten hold 1%. Source material: PBMCs. Receptors were obtained from a man aged 35 to 55 in good health and CMV-seronegative.

This chain uses TRBV28 with TRBJ2-7, with a possible D match to TRBD2 (5 bases). V lost 4 bases, J lost 9 bases, and 13 bases lay in between. In germline, CDR1 is MDHEN, CDR2 SYDVKM. The CDR3 spans 12 residues. CDR3 DNA: TGTGCCAGCAGTTCGGACCCACGGGGGCAGTACTTC. This encodes CASSSDPRGQYF.

The rearrangement links TRBV6-4 to TRBJ1-5; D might be TRBD1 (6 bases). CDR3 length: 20 amino acids. Germline CDR1 MRHNA, CDR2 SNTAGT. Trimming shortened V by 5 bases and J by 0 bases, and 26 bases separated the two germline ends. The CDR3: CASSYGLADSSTYSNQPQHF. The DNA of the CDR3 is TGTGCCAGCAGTTATGGCCTCGCGGACAGTTCTACTTATAGCAATCAGCCCCAGCATTTT.

This chain connects TRBV2 to TRBJ1-1; TRBD1 matches 11 bases. The CDR3 totals 15 residues. V gave up 6 bases and J gave up 4 bases; unmatched junction bases: 7. CDR1 is SNHLY, CDR2 FYNNEI, per germline. CDR3 residues: CASSLDRGRGTEAFF. As DNA, the CDR3 is TGTGCCAGCAGCTTGGACAGGGGGCGAGGCACTGAAGCTTTCTTT.

In nucleotides, the CDR3 is TGTGCCAGCAGTTACTCGAGGGGGAGTGAAGCTTTCTTT. It is translated as CASSYSRGSEAFF. The chain recombines TRBV6-5 with TRBJ1-1, with D possibly TRBD1 on 6 matching bases. Germline values: CDR1 MNHEY, CDR2 SVGAGI. V was clipped by 0 bases and J by 7 bases, with 9 bases between them. The CDR3 has 13 amino acids.

This chain links TRBV18 with TRBJ1-4; tentatively, D is TRBD1 (6 bases). Germline-derived CDR1 and CDR2 are KGHSH and LQKENI. The V end was cut by 7 bases, the J end by 3 bases, with 9 bases between. The CDR3 has 13 residues. The CDR3, as DNA: TGTGCCAGCTACCCAGGGGCTAATGAAAAACTGTTTTTT. Its translation is CASYPGANEKLFF.

The gene calls are TRBV28 and TRBJ2-7, with TRBD2 identical over 7 bases. The germline gives CDR1 MDHEN, CDR2 SYDVKM. V shed 7 bases, J shed 4 bases, and the junction held 10 bases outside the gene matches. The CDR3 spans 14 residues. The CDR3 sequence: CASIGPSGRYEQYF. Here the CDR3 DNA reads TGTGCCAGCATAGGTCCTAGCGGAAGGTACGAGCAGTACTTC.

The chain has TRBV7-8 and TRBJ1-1; 7 bases agree with TRBD1. The J segment lost 6 bases and the V segment lost 5 bases, leaving 15 bases of the junction unmatched. The germline V gene encodes CDR1 SGHVS and CDR2 FQNEAQ. CDR3 length: 16 amino acids. CDR3 sequence (DNA): TGTGCCAGCAGCCAAGTGGGGGGCAGGGGGGTCGCTGAAGCTTTCTTT. Protein product: CASSQVGGRGVAEAFF.

This clone was counted only a few times. In the same sample, other DNA sequences code for this CDR3. The chain combines TRBV7-9 with TRBJ2-7; D is ambiguous. The CDR3 loop spans 15 amino acids. Trimming removed 1 base from V and 1 base from J, with 11 bases in between. CDR1 SEHNR and CDR2 FQNEAQ come from the germline V gene (reference sequence). The CDR3 DNA sequence: TGTGCCAGCAGCTTAGTTTCTGTCACTTCCTACGAGCAGTACTTC. Translation: CASSLVSVTSYEQYF.

V and J are TRBV25-1 and TRBJ2-5, with TRBD2 matching 7 bases. Unmatched junction bases numbered 10, after V lost 4 bases and J lost 5 bases. The CDR3 runs to 15 residues. The germline V gene encodes CDR1 MGHDK and CDR2 SYGVNS. Here the CDR3 DNA reads TGTGCCAGCAGTGGATTCCAGGGAGGGTGGGAGACCCAGTACTTC. Translation gives CASSGFQGGWETQYF.

The chain combines TRBV10-3 with TRBJ1-5, with 10 bases matching TRBD1. V shed 10 bases and J 2 bases; nucleotides not matched to a gene: 5. CDR1 and CDR2 from the germline V gene are ENHRY and SYGVKD. This CDR3 is 14 amino acids long. The CDR3 protein is CATRDRGGNQPQHF. For the CDR3, the DNA is TGTGCCACCCGGGACAGGGGCGGCAATCAGCCCCAGCATTTT.

The chain recombines TRBV2 with TRBJ1-2; possible D gene TRBD1, 5 bases. This CDR3 region has 14 residues. CDR1 is SNHLY and CDR2 is FYNNEI in the germline V gene. Trimming removed 4 bases from V and 8 bases from J, with 17 bases in between. The CDR3 protein is CASSADGGATGYTF. The CDR3 nucleotides read TGTGCCAGCAGTGCCGATGGTGGGGCGACAGGCTACACCTTC.

The chain has TRBV7-9 and TRBJ2-2; a weak D match, TRBD1 (7 bases). This CDR3 comprises 16 residues. From germline, CDR1 is SEHNR and CDR2 FQNEAQ (reference sequence). V was clipped by 3 bases and J by 4 bases, with 15 bases between them. CDR3 DNA sequence: TGTGCCAGCAGCTTCGTCTCAGGGGGGAGCACCGGGGAGCTGTTTTTT. This gives the protein CASSFVSGGSTGELFF.

The genes are TRBV2 and TRBJ1-5; D is ambiguous. Germline values: CDR1 SNHLY, CDR2 FYNNEI. This CDR3 region has 15 residues. V lost 1 base to trimming and J lost 5 bases, with 12 bases between them. The CDR3 DNA reads TGTGCCAGCAGTGAAGGAGGGTTACGGGATCAGCCCCAGCATTTT. Protein product: CASSEGGLRDQPQHF.

A few counts support this clone. The chain combines TRBV7-2 with TRBJ2-2; tentative D call: TRBD1 (5 bases). The CDR3 length is 15 residues. Germline V gives CDR1 SGHTA, CDR2 FQGNSA. Deletions cut 2 bases from V and 1 base from J, with 8 bases between. CDR3 amino acids: CASSLQGLNTGELFF. DNA of the CDR3: TGTGCCAGCAGCTTACAGGGCTTGAACACCGGGGAGCTGTTTTTT.

V is TRBV11-2 and J is TRBJ2-2, with D possibly TRBD1 on 6 matching bases. The CDR3 runs 14 residues. V lost 4 bases, J lost 3 bases, and 9 bases lay in between. Germline values: CDR1 SGHAT, CDR2 FQNNGV. The CDR3 spells CASSSGQYTGELFF. As DNA, the CDR3 is TGTGCCAGCAGCTCAGGACAGTACACCGGGGAGCTGTTTTTT. Full variable domain (rest looked up from reference TRBV11-2 and TRBJ2-2): EAGVAQSPRYKIIEKRQSVAFWCNPISGHATLYWYQQILGQGPKLLIQFQNNGVVDDSQLPKDRFSAERLKGVDSTLKIQPAKLEDSAVYLCASSSGQYTGELFFGEGSRLTVL.

This rearrangement joins TRBV2 to TRBJ2-5; maybe TRBD2 (5 bases). CDR1 is SNHLY, CDR2 FYNNEI, per germline. V lost 4 bases to trimming and J lost 5 bases, with 11 bases between them. The CDR3 runs 13 residues. The CDR3, as DNA: TGTGCCAGCAGTGGAGCCAGAGGGGAGACCCAGTACTTC. Translating it yields CASSGARGETQYF.

J is TRBJ1-3 and V is TRBV18; perhaps TRBD1 as D (5 bases). V shed 2 bases and J shed 4 bases, with 15 bases lying between them. The CDR3 is made up of 16 amino acids. Germline-derived CDR1 and CDR2 are KGHSH and LQKENI. In DNA form, the CDR3 reads TGTGCCAGCTCACCAAGTCCCCCAGGGTCAGGAAACACCATATATTTT. Translation gives CASSPSPPGSGNTIYF.

The rearrangement uses TRBV19 and TRBJ1-2; no firm D call. CDR1 is LNHDA and CDR2 is SQIVND in the germline V gene (reference sequence). The CDR3 has 13 amino acids. V shed 7 bases and J shed 7 bases, with 16 bases lying between them. In DNA form, the CDR3 reads TGTGCCAGTAAGAGCCATCCTATAAGTGGCTACACCTTC. Translating it yields CASKSHPISGYTF.